Below, 18 T cell receptor beta chains from the same sample are listed, as sequenced in a study of cytomegalovirus exposure and HLA in healthy donors. The PCR ran on 60 Vbeta and 13 Jbeta primers. The assay was immunoSEQ multiplex PCR, and TCRdb's table has in-frame clones only and misses some. The table shows some 110,000 clones, with around 9.1% occurring only once. Sequenced: PBMCs. The source is a middle-aged man in good health and CMV-seropositive.

V usage is TRBV9 and J usage is TRBJ2-2, with D unresolved. Germline V gene sequence: CDR1 SGDLS, CDR2 YYNGEE. This CDR3 has 15 amino acids. V lost 4 bases and J lost 5, with 15 bases in between. CDR3 sequence (DNA): TGTGCCAGCAGCCCCCGAAACGGGTGGACCGGGGAGCTGTTTTTT. It encodes CASSPRNGWTGELFF. Full variable domain (remainder filled in from reference TRBV9 and TRBJ2-2): DSGVTQTPKHLITATGQRVTLRCSPRSGDLSVYWYQQSLDQGLQFLIQYYNGEERAKGNILERFSAQQFPDLHSELNLSSLELGDSALYFCASSPRNGWTGELFFGEGSRLTVL.

The chain carries TRBV28 and TRBJ1-2, with 7 bases that match TRBD1. Unmatched junction bases numbered 2, after V lost 6 bases and J lost 4 bases. Germline CDR1 reads MDHEN; CDR2 reads SYDVKM. The CDR3 extends over 12 amino acids. CDR3 in amino acids: CASRRQGYGYTF. The CDR3 DNA reads TGTGCCAGCAGAAGACAGGGCTATGGCTACACCTTC.

V is TRBV5-5 and J is TRBJ2-1; TRBD1 might be the D (5 bases). V lost 4 bases and J lost 7, with 12 bases in between. Germline V gene sequence: CDR1 SGHKS, CDR2 YYEKEE (reference sequence). The CDR3 is 13 residues long. Here the CDR3 reads CASSRPTANEQFF. Written as DNA, the CDR3 is TGTGCCAGCAGCCGACCGACAGCGAATGAGCAGTTCTTC.

The sample holds a few counts of this clone. V usage is TRBV5-4 and J usage is TRBJ2-5; 11 nucleotides match TRBD1. V shed 4 bases, J shed 4 bases, and the junction held 3 bases outside the gene matches. The CDR3 length is 14 residues. Germline V gene lookup returns CDR1 SGHNT and CDR2 YYREEE (reference sequence). The CDR3 DNA reads as TGTGCCAGCAGCCCGGACAGGGGGCGAGAGACCCAGTACTTC. This codes for CASSPDRGRETQYF.

This clone has just a few counts. The chain uses TRBV7-9 and TRBJ2-5; 14 bases align to TRBD2. Germline loops: CDR1 SEHNR, CDR2 FQNEAQ (reference sequence). The trim removed 3 bases at V and 1 base at J, leaving 4 bases unmatched. The CDR3 loop spans 17 amino acids. The CDR3 loop reads CASSFGTSGRFQETQYF. CDR3 DNA sequence: TGTGCCAGCAGCTTCGGGACTAGCGGGAGATTCCAAGAGACCCAGTACTTC. Supplemented by reference TRBV7-9 and TRBJ2-5, the full variable domain reads DTGVSQNPRHKITKRGQNVTFRCDPISEHNRLYWYRQTLGQGPEFLTYFQNEAQLEKSRLLSDRFSAERPKGSFSTLEIQRTEQGDSAMYLCASSFGTSGRFQETQYFGPGTRLLVL.

CDR3 loop: CASSEAGDRYPYEQYF. The CDR3 DNA sequence: TGTGCCAGCAGTGAAGCCGGGGACAGGTACCCCTACGAGCAGTACTTC. The genes are TRBV6-1 and TRBJ2-7; 8 bases are shared with TRBD1. This CDR3 is built from 16 residues. Germline CDR1 reads MNHNS; CDR2 reads SASEGT. V dropped 0 bases and J dropped 2; count of bases not matched to a gene: 6.

This clone has more than one count but fewer than ten. V gene TRBV6-5 combines with J gene TRBJ2-1; 9 positions match TRBD1. This CDR3 comprises 15 residues. The junction had 9 bases not matched to a gene; V was cut back by 6 bases and J by 6 bases. The germline V gene has CDR1 MNHEY and CDR2 SVGAGI. DNA of the CDR3: TGTGCCAGCAGACCCCGGGACAGGGAGGGCAATGAGCAGTTCTTC. Translated, it gives CASRPRDREGNEQFF.

The sample holds a few counts of this clone. This chain's CDR3 is CASGLGQGFRELFF. For the CDR3, the DNA is TGTGCCAGTGGGCTCGGACAGGGGTTTAGGGAGCTGTTTTTT. The rearrangement links TRBV19 to TRBJ2-2; TRBD1 agrees at 9 bases. In germline, CDR1 is LNHDA, CDR2 SQIVND (reference sequence). V shed 8 bases and J 9 bases; nucleotides not matched to a gene: 10. The CDR3 length is 14 residues.

The sample holds a few counts of this clone. In DNA form, the CDR3 reads TGTGCCAGCAGCTTAGAGTCAGCGGGAGGACATGAGCAGTACTTC. It codes for CASSLESAGGHEQYF. The chain combines TRBV7-6 with TRBJ2-7; 9 bases align to TRBD2. J lost 7 bases, V lost 1 base, and 8 bases had no gene match. This CDR3 spans 15 amino acids. CDR1 is SGHVS and CDR2 is FNYEAQ in the germline V gene. The full variable domain, completed using reference TRBV7-6 and TRBJ2-7, is GAGVSQSPRYKVTKRGQDVALRCDPISGHVSLYWYRQALGQGPEFLTYFNYEAQQDKSGLPNDRFSAERPEGSISTLTIQRTEQRDSAMYRCASSLESAGGHEQYFGPGTRLTVT.

J is TRBJ1-2 and V is TRBV6-1; D uncertain. Germline V gene sequence: CDR1 MNHNS, CDR2 SASEGT. The CDR3 is 14 amino acids. V was trimmed by 6 bases and J by 2 bases, leaving 13 bases between them. The CDR3 sequence: CASSLTSPNYGYTF. In nucleotides, the CDR3 is TGTGCCAGCAGCCTTACTTCCCCGAACTATGGCTACACCTTC.

The V and J genes are TRBV5-1 and TRBJ2-1; perhaps TRBD1 as D (6 bases). V was shortened by 4 bases and J by 0 bases, with 11 bases between the two germline ends. CDR1 is SGHRS and CDR2 is YFSETQ in the germline V gene. This CDR3 is 15 amino acids long. The CDR3 is CASSRGHSSYNEQFF. DNA of the CDR3: TGCGCCAGCAGCAGGGGACACAGCTCCTACAATGAGCAGTTCTTC.

The chain links TRBV5-1 to TRBJ2-1; TRBD2 is a possible D gene (6 bases). V lost 7 bases and J lost 8, with 10 bases in between. The CDR3 consists of 11 residues. CDR1 and CDR2 (germline): SGHRS, YFSETQ. DNA for the CDR3: TGCGCCAGCGGCTGGGGGGATGAGCAGTTCTTC. Its protein product is CASGWGDEQFF.

The chain has TRBV7-6 and TRBJ2-7; 7 bases line up with TRBD1. The CDR3 covers 15 residues. Per the germline V gene, CDR1 is SGHVS and CDR2 is FNYEAQ. V shed 4 bases, J shed 3 bases, and the junction held 9 bases outside the gene matches. The CDR3 DNA reads TGTGCCAGCAGCTCCACGGACGGGACAGTCTACGAGCAGTACTTC. Encoded protein: CASSSTDGTVYEQYF.

This clone has a count of ten or more. The chain employs TRBV5-1 and TRBJ2-4; 14 bases fit TRBD2. Germline V gene data show CDR1 as SGHRS and CDR2 as YFSETQ. V trimming: 3 bases; J trimming: 6 bases; junction bases outside the gene matches: 5. The CDR3 runs to 16 residues. CDR3 amino acids: CASSSGTSGSRNIQYF. CDR3 in DNA: TGCGCCAGCAGCTCAGGGACTAGCGGGAGTAGAAACATTCAGTACTTC.

This clone was detected a few times. Sequence at one end of the junction differs from germline and may be a read error. The rearrangement links TRBV5-4 to TRBJ2-7; 13 bases align to TRBD2. The length of the CDR3 is 18 residues. The germline CDR1 and CDR2 sequences are SGHNT and YYREEE (reference sequence). CDR3 DNA sequence: TGTGCCAGCAGCTTGGAGGGACTAGCGGGAAATGGTCCCTACGAGCAGTACTTT. Residues: CASSLEGLAGNGPYEQYF.

In its sample, this clone was seen a few times. The chain links TRBV19 to TRBJ2-2; TRBD2 agrees at 9 bases. The CDR3 sequence is 15 residues long. Germline-derived CDR1 and CDR2 are LNHDA and SQIVND (reference sequence). Trimming removed 6 bases from V and 5 bases from J; junction bases left unmatched: 7. The CDR3 loop reads CASSSVAGATGELFF. CDR3 coding DNA: TGTGCCAGTAGCTCGGTAGCGGGAGCTACCGGGGAGCTGTTTTTT.

V and J are TRBV28 and TRBJ1-1, with D possibly matching TRBD1 (6 bases). The length of the CDR3 is 14 residues. Germline loops: CDR1 MDHEN, CDR2 SYDVKM. V was shortened by 10 bases and J by 5 bases, with 20 bases between the two germline ends. The CDR3 DNA is TGTGCCATCCGGAGGGGGGGGCGTAAAACTGAAGCTTTCTTT. Translated, it gives CAIRRGGRKTEAFF. The variable domain in full, with the rest retrieved from reference TRBV28 and TRBJ1-1, is DVKVTQSSRYLVKRTGEKVFLECVQDMDHENMFWYRQDPGLGLRLIYFSYDVKMKEKGDIPEGYSVSREKKERFSLILESASTNQTSMYLCAIRRGGRKTEAFFGQGTRLTVV.

This clone was picked up a small number of times. CDR3 nucleotides: TGCGCCAGCAGCTTCCACCCGGAGGGCTACTATGGCTACACCTTC. Translation gives CASSFHPEGYYGYTF. The gene calls are TRBV5-1 and TRBJ1-2, with D unclear. V was trimmed by 2 bases and J by 3 bases, leaving 14 bases between them. Germline V gene lookup returns CDR1 SGHRS and CDR2 YFSETQ. This CDR3 spans 15 amino acids.